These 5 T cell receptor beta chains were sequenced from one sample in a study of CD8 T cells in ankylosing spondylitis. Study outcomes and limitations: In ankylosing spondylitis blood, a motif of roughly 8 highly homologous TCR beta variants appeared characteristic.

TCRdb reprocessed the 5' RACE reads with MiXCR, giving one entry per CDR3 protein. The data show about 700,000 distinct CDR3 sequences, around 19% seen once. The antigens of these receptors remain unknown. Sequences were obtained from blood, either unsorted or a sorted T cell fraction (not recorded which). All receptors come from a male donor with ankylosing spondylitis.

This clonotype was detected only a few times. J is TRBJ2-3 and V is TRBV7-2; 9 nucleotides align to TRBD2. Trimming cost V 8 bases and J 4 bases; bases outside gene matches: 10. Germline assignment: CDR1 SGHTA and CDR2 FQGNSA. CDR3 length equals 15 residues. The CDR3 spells CASASAGGIADTQYF. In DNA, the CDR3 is TGTGCCAGCGCCTCTGCGGGGGGGATAGCAGATACGCAGTATTTT.

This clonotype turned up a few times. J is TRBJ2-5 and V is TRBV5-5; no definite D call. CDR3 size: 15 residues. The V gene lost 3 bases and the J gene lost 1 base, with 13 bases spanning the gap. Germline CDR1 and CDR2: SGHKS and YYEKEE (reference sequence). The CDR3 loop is CASSSPNYLQETQYF. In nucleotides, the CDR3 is TGTGCCAGCAGCTCACCCAACTACCTCCAAGAGACCCAGTACTTC.

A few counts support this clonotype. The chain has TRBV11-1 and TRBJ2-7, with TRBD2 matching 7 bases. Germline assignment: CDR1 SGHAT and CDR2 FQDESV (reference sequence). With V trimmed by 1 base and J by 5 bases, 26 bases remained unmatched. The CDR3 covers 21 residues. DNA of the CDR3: TGTGCCAGCAGCTTAGAATCCCTTCTTGGGAGGGCCAAAGGATACCCCCACGAGCAGTACTTC. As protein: CASSLESLLGRAKGYPHEQYF.

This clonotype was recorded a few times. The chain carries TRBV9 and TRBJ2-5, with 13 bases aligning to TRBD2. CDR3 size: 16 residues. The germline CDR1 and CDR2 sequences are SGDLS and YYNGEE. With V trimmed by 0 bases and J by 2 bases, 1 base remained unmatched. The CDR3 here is CASSVATSGGQETQYF. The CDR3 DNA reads TGTGCCAGCAGCGTAGCGACTAGCGGGGGGCAAGAGACCCAGTACTTC.

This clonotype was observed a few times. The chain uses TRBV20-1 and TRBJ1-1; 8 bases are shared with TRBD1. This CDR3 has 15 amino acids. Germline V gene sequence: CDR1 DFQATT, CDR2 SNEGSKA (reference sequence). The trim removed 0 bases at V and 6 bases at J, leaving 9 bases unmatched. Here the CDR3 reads CSARDIATGGAEAFF. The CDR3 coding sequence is TGCAGTGCTAGAGATATAGCAACAGGGGGTGCTGAAGCTTTCTTT.